The T cell receptor (beta chain) described here comes from a study of blood T cells in healthy people across ages. Next came a second PCR, run for roughly 6 to 11 cycles, which used a sample-barcoded 5' primer along with a J-beta primer mix. Every sample gave at least 2.5 million paired-end reads containing CDR3. TCRdb used MiXCR to reprocess the 5' RACE reads, holding one entry per CDR3 protein. Of about 1.7 million distinct CDR3 sequences in the sample, under 30% were seen once. This clonotype was counted a few times. V lost 3 bases to trimming and J lost 8 bases; unmatched junction nucleotides: 6. Germline V lookup: CDR1 ENHRY, CDR2 SYGVKD. The CDR3 consists of 14 residues.

The TCR originated in a woman aged 25-40 years in good health. V usage is TRBV10-3 and J usage is TRBJ2-1, with TRBD2 matching 8 bases. Sequenced input: blood. CDR3 DNA sequence: TGTGCCATCAGTGAACCTCGGGAGGGCGATGAGCAGTTCTTC. Protein product: CAISEPREGDEQFF.